A single sample gave rise to the 5 T cell receptor beta chains below, sequenced in a study of cytomegalovirus exposure and HLA in healthy donors. Primers for the PCR totalled 60 Vbeta and 13 Jbeta. The method was immunoSEQ multiplex PCR; TCRdb's version includes in-frame clones alone and lacks a portion of them. The sample consists of around 78,000 clones, approximately 70% of them appearing once. Sequenced sample: PBMCs. The source is a woman aged 40 to 49 in good health and CMV-seropositive.

This clone came up a few times. The chain combines TRBV19 with TRBJ1-1; TRBD1 might be the D (5 bases). The CDR3 has 16 amino acids. The V gene's germline CDR1 is LNHDA and CDR2 SQIVND (reference sequence). Trimming cost V 7 bases and J 1 base, with 19 bases left between them. The CDR3 nucleotides are TGTGCCAGTAAGCCTACCTCTCTGCAGGGGAACACTGAAGCTTTCTTT. Its protein is CASKPTSLQGNTEAFF.

The chain couples TRBV5-4 to TRBJ2-3; 7 bases are a match to TRBD2. From germline, CDR1 is SGHNT and CDR2 YYREEE (reference sequence). The V and J ends lost 7 bases and 2 bases, in that order; junction bases with no gene match: 16. The CDR3 spans 17 residues. The CDR3 DNA follows: TGTGCCAGCTCTACTCAATCCTCCGGGGGGTACACAGATACGCAGTATTTT. Amino acids: CASSTQSSGGYTDTQYF.

This chain uses TRBV30 with TRBJ2-2; TRBD2 matches at 8 bases. The ends lost 8 bases at V and 5 bases at J; junction bases unmatched: 13. Germline assignment: CDR1 GTSNPN and CDR2 SVGIG (reference sequence). There are 15 residues in the CDR3. In DNA form, the CDR3 reads TGTGCCCGAGGGGTTGTAGCGGGATTTACCGGGGAGCTGTTTTTT. This encodes CARGVVAGFTGELFF.

This rearrangement joins TRBV28 to TRBJ1-2, with TRBD1 matching over 7 bases. This CDR3 has 15 amino acids. Germline trimming cut 2 bases from V and 3 bases from J; bases unmatched to any gene: 6. Germline CDR1 and CDR2: MDHEN and SYDVKM. The CDR3 is CASSLGSTGDYGYTF. DNA of the CDR3: TGTGCCAGCAGTTTAGGATCCACAGGGGACTATGGCTACACCTTC.

The rearrangement joins TRBV28 to TRBJ2-3; D possibly corresponds to TRBD1 (6 bases). Trimming pared 3 bases from V and 3 bases from J, leaving 13 bases between. The CDR3 contains 15 residues. The germline gives CDR1 MDHEN, CDR2 SYDVKM. In nucleotides, the CDR3 is TGTGCCAGCAGTTTCTTCGGTAGGGGGACAGATACGCAGTATTTT. Its translation: CASSFFGRGTDTQYF.